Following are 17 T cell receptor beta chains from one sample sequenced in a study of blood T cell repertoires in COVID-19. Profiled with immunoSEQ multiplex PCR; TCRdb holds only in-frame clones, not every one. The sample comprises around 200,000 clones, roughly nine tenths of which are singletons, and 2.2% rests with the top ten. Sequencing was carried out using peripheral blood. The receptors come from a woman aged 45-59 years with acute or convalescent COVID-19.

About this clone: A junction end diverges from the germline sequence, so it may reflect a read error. The CDR3 DNA follows: TGTGCCACCGGTATGTCAGGCTCCAACGAGCAGTACTTC. Translating gives CATGMSGSNEQYF. The chain carries TRBV24-1 and TRBJ2-7; D remains unclear. This CDR3 spans 13 amino acids. Germline CDR1 and CDR2: KGHDR and SFDVKD.

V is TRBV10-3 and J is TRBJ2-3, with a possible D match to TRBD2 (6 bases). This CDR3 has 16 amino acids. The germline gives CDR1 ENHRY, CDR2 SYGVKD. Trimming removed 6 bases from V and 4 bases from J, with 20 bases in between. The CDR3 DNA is TGTGCCATCAGCGCGGGCGGGACGGGGGTGGCAGATACGCAGTATTTT. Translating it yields CAISAGGTGVADTQYF.

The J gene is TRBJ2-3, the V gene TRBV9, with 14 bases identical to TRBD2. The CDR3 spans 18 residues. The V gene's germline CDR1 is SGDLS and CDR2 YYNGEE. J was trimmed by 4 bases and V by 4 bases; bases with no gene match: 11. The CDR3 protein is CASSIRLAGGPGADTQYF. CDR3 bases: TGTGCCAGCAGCATTCGACTAGCGGGGGGGCCGGGGGCAGATACGCAGTATTTT.

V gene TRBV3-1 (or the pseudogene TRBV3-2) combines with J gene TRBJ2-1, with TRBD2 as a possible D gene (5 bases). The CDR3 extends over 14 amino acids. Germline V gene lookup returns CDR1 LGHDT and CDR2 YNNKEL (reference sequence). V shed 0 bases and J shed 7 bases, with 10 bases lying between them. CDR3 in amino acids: CASSQEALANEQFF. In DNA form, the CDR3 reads TGTGCCAGCAGCCAAGAGGCATTAGCGAATGAGCAGTTCTTC.

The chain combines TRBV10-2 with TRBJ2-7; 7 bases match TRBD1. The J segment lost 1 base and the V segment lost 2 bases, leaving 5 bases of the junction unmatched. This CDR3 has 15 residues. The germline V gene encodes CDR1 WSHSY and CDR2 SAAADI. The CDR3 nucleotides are TGCGCCAGCAGTGAGGGGGAGACAGGGTCCTACGAGCAGTACTTC. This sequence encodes CASSEGETGSYEQYF.

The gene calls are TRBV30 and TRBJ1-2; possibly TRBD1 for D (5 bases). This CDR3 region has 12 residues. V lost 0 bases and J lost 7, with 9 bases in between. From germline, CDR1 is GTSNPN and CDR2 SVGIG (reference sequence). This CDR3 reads CAWSVRGGGYTF. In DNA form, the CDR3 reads TGTGCCTGGAGTGTAAGGGGTGGTGGCTACACCTTC.

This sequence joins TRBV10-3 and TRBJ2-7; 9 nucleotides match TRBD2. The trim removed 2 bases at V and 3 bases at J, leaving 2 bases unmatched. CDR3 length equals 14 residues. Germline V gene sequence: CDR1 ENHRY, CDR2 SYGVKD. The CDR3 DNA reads TGTGCCATCAGTGAGCGAGCGGGAGGCTACGAGCAGTACTTC. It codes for CAISERAGGYEQYF.

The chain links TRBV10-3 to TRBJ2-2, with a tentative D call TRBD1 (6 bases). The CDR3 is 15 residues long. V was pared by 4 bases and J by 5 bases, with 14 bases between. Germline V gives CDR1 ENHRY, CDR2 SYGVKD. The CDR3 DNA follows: TGTGCCATCAGTGTCGAACAGGGTGCAACCGGGGAGCTGTTTTTT. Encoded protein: CAISVEQGATGELFF.

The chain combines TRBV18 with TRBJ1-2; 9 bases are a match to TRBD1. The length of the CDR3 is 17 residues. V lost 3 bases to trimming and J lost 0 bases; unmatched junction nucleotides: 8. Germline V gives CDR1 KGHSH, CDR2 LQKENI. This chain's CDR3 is CASSPKGQGIANYGYTF. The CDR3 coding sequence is TGTGCCAGCTCACCGAAGGGACAGGGAATAGCTAACTATGGCTACACCTTC.

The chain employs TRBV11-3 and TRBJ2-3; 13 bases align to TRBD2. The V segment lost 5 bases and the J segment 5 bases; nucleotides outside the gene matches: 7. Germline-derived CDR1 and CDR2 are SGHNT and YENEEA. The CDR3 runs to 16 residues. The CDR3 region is CASSPGLAGARDTQYF. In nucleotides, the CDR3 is TGTGCCAGCAGCCCCGGACTAGCGGGGGCCAGAGATACGCAGTATTTT.

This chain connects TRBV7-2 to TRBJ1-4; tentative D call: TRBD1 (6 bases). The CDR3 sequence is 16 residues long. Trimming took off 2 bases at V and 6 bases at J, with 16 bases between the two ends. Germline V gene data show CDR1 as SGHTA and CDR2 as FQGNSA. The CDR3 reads CASSLPLQGMDEKLFF. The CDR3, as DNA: TGTGCCAGCAGCTTACCCCTACAGGGAATGGATGAAAAACTGTTTTTT.

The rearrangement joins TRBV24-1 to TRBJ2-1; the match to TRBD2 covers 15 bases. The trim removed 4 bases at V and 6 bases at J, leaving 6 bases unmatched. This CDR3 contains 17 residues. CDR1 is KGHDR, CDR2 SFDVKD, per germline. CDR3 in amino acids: CATSDWTSGGAINEQFF. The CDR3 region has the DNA TGTGCCACCAGTGACTGGACTAGCGGGGGGGCCATCAATGAGCAGTTCTTC.

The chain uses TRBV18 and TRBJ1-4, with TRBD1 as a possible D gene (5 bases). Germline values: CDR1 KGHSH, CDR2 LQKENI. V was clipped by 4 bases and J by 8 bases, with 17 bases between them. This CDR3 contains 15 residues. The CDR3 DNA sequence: TGTGCCAGCTCACTAACCAGGGCCGGCATCGAAAAACTGTTTTTT. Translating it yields CASSLTRAGIEKLFF.

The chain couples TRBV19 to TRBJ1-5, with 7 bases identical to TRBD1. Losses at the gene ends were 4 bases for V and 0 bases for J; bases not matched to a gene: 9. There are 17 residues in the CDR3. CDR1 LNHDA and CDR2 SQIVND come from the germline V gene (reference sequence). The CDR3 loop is CASSTPGTDYSNQPQHF. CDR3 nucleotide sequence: TGTGCCAGTAGTACGCCCGGGACAGATTATAGCAATCAGCCCCAGCATTTT.

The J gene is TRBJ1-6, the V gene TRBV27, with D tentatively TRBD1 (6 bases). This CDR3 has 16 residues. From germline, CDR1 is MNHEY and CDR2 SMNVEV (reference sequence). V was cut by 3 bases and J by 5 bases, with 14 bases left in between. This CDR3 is CASSFRGAFDNSPLHF. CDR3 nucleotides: TGTGCCAGCAGTTTTCGGGGGGCGTTTGATAATTCACCCCTCCACTTT.

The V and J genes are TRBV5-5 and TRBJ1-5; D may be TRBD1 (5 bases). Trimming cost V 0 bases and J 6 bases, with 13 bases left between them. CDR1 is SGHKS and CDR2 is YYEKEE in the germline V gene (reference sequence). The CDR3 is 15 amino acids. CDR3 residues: CASSLGGGGIQPQHF. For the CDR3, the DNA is TGTGCCAGCAGCTTGGGCGGGGGAGGGATTCAGCCCCAGCATTTT.

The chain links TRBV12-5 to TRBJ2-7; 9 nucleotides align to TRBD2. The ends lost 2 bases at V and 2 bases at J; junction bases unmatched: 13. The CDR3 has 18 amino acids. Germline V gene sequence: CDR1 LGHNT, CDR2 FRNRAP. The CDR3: CASGLSPQGAGGTYEQYF. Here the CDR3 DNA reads TGTGCTAGTGGTTTGTCCCCCCAAGGAGCGGGGGGTACCTACGAGCAGTACTTC.